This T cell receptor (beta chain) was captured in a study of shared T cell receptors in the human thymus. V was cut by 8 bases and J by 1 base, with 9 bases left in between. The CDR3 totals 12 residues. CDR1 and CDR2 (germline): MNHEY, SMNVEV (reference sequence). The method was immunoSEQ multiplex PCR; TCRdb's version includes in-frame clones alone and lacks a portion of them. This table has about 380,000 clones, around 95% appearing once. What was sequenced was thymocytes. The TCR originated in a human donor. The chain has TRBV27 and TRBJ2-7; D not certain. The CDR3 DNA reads TGTGCCAGCGGCAGGTCTTCCTACGAGCAGTACTTC. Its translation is CASGRSSYEQYF.